This TCR beta chain was sequenced in a study of TIL therapy for anti-PD-1-resistant metastatic lung cancer. With 2 bases removed from V and 4 bases from J, the gap between germline ends came to 9 bases. Germline assignment: CDR1 MNHNY and CDR2 SVGAGI (reference sequence). The CDR3 contains 13 residues. The libraries were made with immunoSEQ v3. Sequencing depth was approximately 2 million read pairs for survey level, roughly 5-6.5 million for deep. Clones were read by immunoSEQ multiplex PCR, and TCRdb kept only the in-frame ones, dropping some. The repertoire includes about 16,000 clones, under 80% of them detected once, and about 35% sits in the top ten. As for time point: pre-treatment sample, taken before nivolumab and TIL therapy.

The chain couples TRBV6-6 to TRBJ2-7; D unclear. Sequenced here: blood, sampled at baseline. This clonotype was sampled from a person aged 25 to 85 with non-small cell lung cancer. Written as DNA, the CDR3 is TGTGCCAGCAGTTACGGGGTGCGATACGAGCAGTACTTC. Amino acid sequence: CASSYGVRYEQYF.